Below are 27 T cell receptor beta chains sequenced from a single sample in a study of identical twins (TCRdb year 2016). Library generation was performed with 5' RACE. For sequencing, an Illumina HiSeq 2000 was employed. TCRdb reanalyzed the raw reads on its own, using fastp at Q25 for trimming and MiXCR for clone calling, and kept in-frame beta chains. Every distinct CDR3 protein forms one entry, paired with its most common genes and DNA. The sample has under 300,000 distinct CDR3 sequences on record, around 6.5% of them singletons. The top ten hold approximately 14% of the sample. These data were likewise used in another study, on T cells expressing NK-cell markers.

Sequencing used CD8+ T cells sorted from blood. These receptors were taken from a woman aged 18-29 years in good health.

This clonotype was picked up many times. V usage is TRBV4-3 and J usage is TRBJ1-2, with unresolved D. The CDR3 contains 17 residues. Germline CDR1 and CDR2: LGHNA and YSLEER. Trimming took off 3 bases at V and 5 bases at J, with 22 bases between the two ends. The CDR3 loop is CASSQDGFEGLRYGYTF. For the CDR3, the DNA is TGCGCCAGCAGCCAGGACGGTTTTGAGGGTCTGAGATATGGCTACACCTTC.

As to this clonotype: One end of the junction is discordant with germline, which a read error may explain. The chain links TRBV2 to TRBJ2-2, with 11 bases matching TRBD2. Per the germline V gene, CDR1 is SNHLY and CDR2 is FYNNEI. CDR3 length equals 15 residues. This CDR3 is CASSLAGGYTRELFF. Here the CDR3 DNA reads TGTGCCAGCAGTTTAGCGGGGGGGTACACCAGGGAGCTGTTTTTT.

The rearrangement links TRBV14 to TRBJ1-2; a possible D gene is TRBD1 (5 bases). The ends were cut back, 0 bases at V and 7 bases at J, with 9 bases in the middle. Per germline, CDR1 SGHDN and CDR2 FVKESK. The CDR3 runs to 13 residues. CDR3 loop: CASSQERGGGYTF. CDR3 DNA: TGTGCCAGCAGCCAAGAGAGGGGCGGTGGCTACACCTTC.

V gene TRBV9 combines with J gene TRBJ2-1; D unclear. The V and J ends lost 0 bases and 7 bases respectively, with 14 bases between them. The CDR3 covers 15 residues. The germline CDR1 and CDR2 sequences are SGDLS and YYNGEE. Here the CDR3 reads CASSVEAYGANEQFF. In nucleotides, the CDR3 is TGTGCCAGCAGCGTAGAGGCTTATGGAGCGAATGAGCAGTTCTTC.

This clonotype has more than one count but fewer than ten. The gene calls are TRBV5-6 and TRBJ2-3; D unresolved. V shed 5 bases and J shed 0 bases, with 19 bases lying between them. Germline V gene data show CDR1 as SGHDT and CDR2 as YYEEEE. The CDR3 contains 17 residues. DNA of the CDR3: TGTGCCAGCAGTAAACGGGCCATATTCTCTAGCACAGATACGCAGTATTTT. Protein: CASSKRAIFSSTDTQYF. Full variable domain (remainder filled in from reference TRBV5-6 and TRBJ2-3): DAGVTQSPTHLIKTRGQQVTLRCSPKSGHDTVSWYQQALGQGPQFIFQYYEEEERQRGNFPDRFSGHQFPNYSSELNVNALLLGDSALYLCASSKRAIFSSTDTQYFGPGTRLTVL.

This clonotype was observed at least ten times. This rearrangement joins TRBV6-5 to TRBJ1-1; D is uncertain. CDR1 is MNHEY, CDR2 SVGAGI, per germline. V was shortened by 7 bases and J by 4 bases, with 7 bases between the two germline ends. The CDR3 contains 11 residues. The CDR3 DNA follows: TGTGCCAGCATCGGGGTCACTGAAGCTTTCTTT. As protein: CASIGVTEAFF.

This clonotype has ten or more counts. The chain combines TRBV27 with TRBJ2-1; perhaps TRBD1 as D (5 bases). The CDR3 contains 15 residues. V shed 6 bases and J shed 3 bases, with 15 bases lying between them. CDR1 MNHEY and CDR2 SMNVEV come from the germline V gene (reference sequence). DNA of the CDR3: TGTGCCAGCAGCCCGACAGTAGTGGGCTACAATGAGCAGTTCTTC. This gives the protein CASSPTVVGYNEQFF.

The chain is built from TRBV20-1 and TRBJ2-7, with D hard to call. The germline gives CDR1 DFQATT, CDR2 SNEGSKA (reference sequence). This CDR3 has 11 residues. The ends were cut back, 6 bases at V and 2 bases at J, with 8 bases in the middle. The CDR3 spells CSATGPYEQYF. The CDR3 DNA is TGCAGTGCCACGGGCCCCTACGAGCAGTACTTC.

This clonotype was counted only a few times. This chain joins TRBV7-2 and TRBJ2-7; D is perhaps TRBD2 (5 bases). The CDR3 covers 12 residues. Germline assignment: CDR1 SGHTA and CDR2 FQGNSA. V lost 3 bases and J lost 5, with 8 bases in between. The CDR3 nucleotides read TGTGCCAGCAGCTTCGGGGTTAACGAGCAGTACTTC. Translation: CASSFGVNEQYF. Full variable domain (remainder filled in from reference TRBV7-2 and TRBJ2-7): GAGVSQSPSNKVTEKGKDVELRCDPISGHTALYWYRQSLGQGLEFLIYFQGNSAPDKSGLPSDRFSAERTGGSVSTLTIQRTQQEDSAVYLCASSFGVNEQYFGPGTRLTVT.

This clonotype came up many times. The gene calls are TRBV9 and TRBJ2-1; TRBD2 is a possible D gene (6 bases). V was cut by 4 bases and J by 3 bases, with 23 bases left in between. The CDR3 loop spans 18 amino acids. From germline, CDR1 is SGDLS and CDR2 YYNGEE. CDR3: CASSPNRGWRPRYNEQFF. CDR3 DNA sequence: TGTGCCAGCAGCCCAAACCGGGGGTGGCGGCCTCGCTACAATGAGCAGTTCTTC.

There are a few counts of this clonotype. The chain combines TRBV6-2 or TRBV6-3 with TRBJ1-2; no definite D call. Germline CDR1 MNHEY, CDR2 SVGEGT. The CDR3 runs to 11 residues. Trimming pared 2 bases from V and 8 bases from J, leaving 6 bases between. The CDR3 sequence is CASSYGRGYTF. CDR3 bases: TGTGCCAGCAGTTACGGTCGCGGCTACACCTTC.

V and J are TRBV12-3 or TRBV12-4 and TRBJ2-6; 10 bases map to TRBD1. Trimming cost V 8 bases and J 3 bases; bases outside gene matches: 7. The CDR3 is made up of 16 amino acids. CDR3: CASGLTGGDGANVLTF. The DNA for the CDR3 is TGTGCCAGCGGGTTGACAGGGGGCGATGGGGCCAACGTCCTGACTTTC.

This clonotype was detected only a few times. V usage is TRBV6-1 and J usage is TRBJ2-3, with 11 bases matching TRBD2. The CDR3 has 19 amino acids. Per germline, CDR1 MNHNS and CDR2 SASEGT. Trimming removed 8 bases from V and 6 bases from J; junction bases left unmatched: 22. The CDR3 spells CASFGDIAPLAGDGDTQYF. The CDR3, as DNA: TGTGCCAGCTTTGGGGATATCGCCCCACTAGCGGGAGACGGGGATACGCAGTATTTT.

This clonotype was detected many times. The CDR3 DNA sequence: TGCGCCAGCAGCCAAGAGGCAGGGTCCGGGGCCAACGTCCTGACTTTC. Translating gives CASSQEAGSGANVLTF. The V and J genes are TRBV4-3 and TRBJ2-6; weak D call: TRBD1 (5 bases). CDR3 length: 16 amino acids. CDR1 LGHNA and CDR2 YSLEER come from the germline V gene. V was shortened by 0 bases and J by 4 bases, with 10 bases between the two germline ends.

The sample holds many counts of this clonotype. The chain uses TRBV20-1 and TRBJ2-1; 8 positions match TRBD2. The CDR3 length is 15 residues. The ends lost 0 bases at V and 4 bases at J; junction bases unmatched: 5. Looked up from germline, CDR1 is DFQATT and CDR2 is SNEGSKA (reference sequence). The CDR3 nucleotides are TGCAGTGCTAGAGAGGGTAGCGGGGATTACAATGAGCAGTTCTTC. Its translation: CSAREGSGDYNEQFF.

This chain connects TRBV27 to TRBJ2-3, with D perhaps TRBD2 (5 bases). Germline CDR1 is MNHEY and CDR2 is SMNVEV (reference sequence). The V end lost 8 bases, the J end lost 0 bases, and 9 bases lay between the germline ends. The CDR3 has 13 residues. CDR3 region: CASGERSTDTQYF. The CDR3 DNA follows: TGTGCCAGCGGGGAGCGTAGCACAGATACGCAGTATTTT.

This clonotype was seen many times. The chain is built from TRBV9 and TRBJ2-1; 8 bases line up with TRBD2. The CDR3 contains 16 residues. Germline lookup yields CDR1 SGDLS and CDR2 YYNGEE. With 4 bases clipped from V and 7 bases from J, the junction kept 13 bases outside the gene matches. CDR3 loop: CASSLTVAGRLNEQFF. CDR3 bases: TGTGCCAGCAGCCTTACGGTAGCGGGACGTCTGAATGAGCAGTTCTTC.

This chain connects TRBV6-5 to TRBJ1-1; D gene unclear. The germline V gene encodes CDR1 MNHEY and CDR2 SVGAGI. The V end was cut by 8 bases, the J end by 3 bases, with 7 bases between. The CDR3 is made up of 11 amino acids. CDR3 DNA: TGTGCCAGCTTCCTACACACTGAAGCTTTCTTT. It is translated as CASFLHTEAFF.

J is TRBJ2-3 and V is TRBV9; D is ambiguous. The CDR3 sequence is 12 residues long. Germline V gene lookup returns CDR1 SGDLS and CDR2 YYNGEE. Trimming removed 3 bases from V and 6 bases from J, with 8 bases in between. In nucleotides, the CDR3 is TGTGCCAGCAGCGCCCATGACGATACGCAGTATTTT. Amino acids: CASSAHDDTQYF.

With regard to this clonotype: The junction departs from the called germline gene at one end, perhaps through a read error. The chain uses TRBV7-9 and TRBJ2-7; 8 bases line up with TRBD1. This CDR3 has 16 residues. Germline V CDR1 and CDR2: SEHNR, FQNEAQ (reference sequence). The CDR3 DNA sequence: TGCGCCAGCAGCTTAAGCCCGCCAGGGGGCCCTTACGAGCAGTACTTC. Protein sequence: CASSLSPPGGPYEQYF.

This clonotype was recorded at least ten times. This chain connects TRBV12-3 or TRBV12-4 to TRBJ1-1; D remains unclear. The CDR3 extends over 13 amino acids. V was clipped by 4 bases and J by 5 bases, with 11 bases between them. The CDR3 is CASSSPPWTEAFF. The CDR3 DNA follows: TGTGCCAGCAGTTCCCCCCCTTGGACTGAAGCTTTCTTT.

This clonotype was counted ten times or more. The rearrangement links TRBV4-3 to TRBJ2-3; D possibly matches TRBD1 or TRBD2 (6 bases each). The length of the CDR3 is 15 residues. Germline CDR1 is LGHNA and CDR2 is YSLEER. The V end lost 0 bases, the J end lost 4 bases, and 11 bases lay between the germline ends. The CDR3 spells CASSQDRGGPDTQYF. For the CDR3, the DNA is TGCGCCAGCAGCCAAGATCGAGGGGGGCCAGATACGCAGTATTTT.

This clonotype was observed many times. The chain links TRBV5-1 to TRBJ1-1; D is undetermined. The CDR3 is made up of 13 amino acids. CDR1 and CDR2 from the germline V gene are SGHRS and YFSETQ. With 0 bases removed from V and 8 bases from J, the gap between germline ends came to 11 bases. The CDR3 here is CASSLGQTREAFF. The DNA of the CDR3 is TGCGCCAGCAGCTTGGGACAAACTAGAGAAGCTTTCTTT.

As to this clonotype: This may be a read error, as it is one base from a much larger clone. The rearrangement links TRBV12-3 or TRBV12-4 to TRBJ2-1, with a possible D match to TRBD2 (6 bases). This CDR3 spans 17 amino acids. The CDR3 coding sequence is TGTGCCAGCAGCTTCCTCTGGGGCTGGGACTCTTACAATGAGCAGTCCTTC. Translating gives CASSFLWGWDSYNEQSF.

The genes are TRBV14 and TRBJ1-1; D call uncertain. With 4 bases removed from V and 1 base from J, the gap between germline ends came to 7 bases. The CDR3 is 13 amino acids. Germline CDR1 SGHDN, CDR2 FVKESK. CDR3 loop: CASSPFENTEAFF. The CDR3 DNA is TGTGCCAGCAGCCCCTTTGAGAACACTGAAGCTTTCTTT.

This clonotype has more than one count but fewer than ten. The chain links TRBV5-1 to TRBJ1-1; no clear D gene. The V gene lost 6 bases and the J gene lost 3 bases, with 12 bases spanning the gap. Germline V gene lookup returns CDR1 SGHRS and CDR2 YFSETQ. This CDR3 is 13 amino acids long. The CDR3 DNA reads TGCGCCAGCACCTCCCTGCCGGACACTGAAGCTTTCTTT. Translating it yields CASTSLPDTEAFF. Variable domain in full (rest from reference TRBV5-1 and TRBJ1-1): KAGVTQTPRYLIKTRGQQVTLSCSPISGHRSVSWYQQTPGQGLQFLFEYFSETQRNKGNFPGRFSGRQFSNSRSEMNVSTLELGDSALYLCASTSLPDTEAFFGQGTRLTVV.

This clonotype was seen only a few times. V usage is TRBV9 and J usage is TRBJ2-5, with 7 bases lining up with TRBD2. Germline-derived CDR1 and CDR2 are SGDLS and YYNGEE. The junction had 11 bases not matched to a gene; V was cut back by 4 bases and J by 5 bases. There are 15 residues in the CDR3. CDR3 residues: CASSPREQGGETQYF. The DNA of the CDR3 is TGTGCCAGCAGCCCCCGGGAGCAGGGAGGGGAGACCCAGTACTTC.